This TCR beta chain was captured by sequencing in a study of OX40 agonist ivuxolimab in advanced cancers. Data came from immunoSEQ multiplex PCR; TCRdb stores just in-frame clones and leaves some out. In the table there are tens of thousands of clones, more than 70% of which are singletons. The V gene's germline CDR1 is SGHTS and CDR2 YDEGEE. The CDR3 totals 14 residues. Trimming cost V 3 bases and J 4 bases; bases outside gene matches: 5. Patients were ineligible given autoimmune disease history or systemic immunosuppression. This clone was picked up a small number of times. The source material was CD4+ or CD8+ T cells sorted from blood, sampled in a trial of the OX40 agonist ivuxolimab. The sequence came from an adult with an advanced solid tumor such as melanoma, head and neck, liver or kidney cancer. The rearrangement links TRBV5-8 to TRBJ2-3; 7 nucleotides line up with TRBD2. The CDR3 DNA reads as TGTGCCAGCAGCTGGAGCGGGAACGCAGATACGCAGTATTTT. It encodes CASSWSGNADTQYF.